These 5 T cell receptor beta chains originate from one sample sequenced in a study of blood T cell repertoires in COVID-19. TCRdb's table, derived via immunoSEQ multiplex PCR, lists solely in-frame clones and lacks some. The table includes some 90,000 clones, about 88% detected once. The sample consisted of peripheral blood. These receptors originate from a woman older than 75 with active COVID-19.

This rearrangement joins TRBV15 to TRBJ2-1; D call uncertain. This CDR3 is 15 amino acids long. The ends were cut back, 2 bases at V and 1 base at J, with 9 bases in the middle. Per the germline V gene, CDR1 is LNHNV and CDR2 is YYDKDF (reference sequence). The CDR3 DNA follows: TGTGCCACCAGCAGAACTCCCGGGTCCTACAATGAGCAGTTCTTC. It is translated as CATSRTPGSYNEQFF.

The rearrangement links TRBV13 to TRBJ2-6, with D perhaps TRBD2 (5 bases). The CDR3 length is 15 residues. V lost 6 bases and J 2 bases, leaving 11 bases between the germline ends. Germline lookup yields CDR1 PRHDT and CDR2 FYEKMQ (reference sequence). The CDR3 region has the DNA TGTGCCAGCAGTACAGCCGGGGCTGGGGCCAACGTCCTGACTTTC. It is translated as CASSTAGAGANVLTF.

This chain joins TRBV29-1 and TRBJ2-5, with D hard to call. Between the trimmed V and J ends, which lost 4 bases and 5 bases, there was a span of 8 bases. The germline gives CDR1 SQVTM, CDR2 ANQGSEA. The CDR3 is 11 amino acids. The CDR3, as DNA: TGCAGCGTTGGATTGAGGGAGACCCAGTACTTC. Its translation: CSVGLRETQYF.

The rearrangement links TRBV7-9 to TRBJ2-1, with 11 nucleotides matching TRBD2. The CDR3 runs to 16 residues. The ends lost 1 base at V and 8 bases at J; junction bases unmatched: 7. Germline CDR1 is SEHNR and CDR2 is FQNEAQ (reference sequence). Here the CDR3 DNA reads TGTGCCAGCAGCTTAGGGCTAGCGGGAGGTCCCGATGAGCAGTTCTTC. Protein sequence: CASSLGLAGGPDEQFF.

V gene TRBV5-1 combines with J gene TRBJ2-6; 7 nucleotides match TRBD1. The CDR3 extends over 16 amino acids. Germline V lookup: CDR1 SGHRS, CDR2 YFSETQ. The V gene end was trimmed by 3 bases and the J gene end by 0 bases; junction bases not matched to a gene: 3. Here the CDR3 reads CASSSQGSSGANVLTF. The CDR3 nucleotides read TGCGCCAGCAGCTCACAGGGGTCCTCTGGGGCCAACGTCCTGACTTTC.